The clone carrying this T cell receptor beta chain was detected a few times. No antigen is known for it. The entirety of the isolated RNA underwent reverse transcription, so expressed TCRB transcripts were sequenced. The table came from immunoSEQ multiplex PCR; TCRdb's copy has only in-frame clones and leaves some out. Found here are 280,000 or so clones, around 16% of them singletons; the top ten hold roughly 0.015%. The sample is drawn from a study of beta chain features in type 1 diabetes. Overall study findings and caveats: In all four CD4+ subsets, TCRB CDR3 length was significantly, moderately reduced in type 1 diabetes.

With 5 bases clipped from V and 2 bases from J, the junction kept 6 bases outside the gene matches. Germline lookup yields CDR1 SGHTA and CDR2 FQGNSA. This CDR3 contains 14 residues. This TCR was sampled from a man aged 18 to 35 with type 1 diabetes. The sequenced sample consisted of naive CD4+ T cells from blood. The chain employs TRBV7-2 and TRBJ2-7, with TRBD1 identical over 7 bases. This CDR3 is CASSNRQGPYEQYF. In DNA, the CDR3 is TGTGCCAGCAGCAACAGACAGGGACCCTACGAGCAGTACTTC.